This passage covers 4 T cell receptor beta chains from one sample sequenced in a study of blood T cell repertoires in COVID-19. Assay used: immunoSEQ multiplex PCR; TCRdb lists only in-frame clones, some missing. The sample contains about 35,000 clones, around 85% of which appear only once. Sequences were obtained from peripheral blood. All receptors come from a man aged 55 to 70 with active or convalescent COVID-19.

The chain joins TRBV7-2 to TRBJ2-3; D not resolved. Germline-derived CDR1 and CDR2 are SGHTA and FQGNSA. The CDR3 sequence is 13 residues long. Trimming left V 4 bases short and J 3 bases short, with 8 bases between. In DNA, the CDR3 is TGTGCCAGCAGCTCCCTCTCTACAGATACGCAGTATTTT. Amino acids: CASSSLSTDTQYF.

This sequence joins TRBV24-1 and TRBJ2-3; D is possibly TRBD2 (6 bases). Trimming removed 7 bases from V and 3 bases from J, with 10 bases in between. This CDR3 has 13 residues. Looked up from germline, CDR1 is KGHDR and CDR2 is SFDVKD. The CDR3 DNA is TGTGCCACCAGCCCGGAGGGGACAGATACGCAGTATTTT. This codes for CATSPEGTDTQYF.

The V call is TRBV2, the J call TRBJ2-1, with a possible D match to TRBD1 (5 bases). CDR3 size: 14 residues. The germline gives CDR1 SNHLY, CDR2 FYNNEI. With 6 bases removed from V and 15 bases from J, the gap between germline ends came to 24 bases. The CDR3 here is CASSAGPSLGVWFF. The CDR3 nucleotides are TGTGCCAGCAGCGCCGGGCCCTCCTTAGGGGTGTGGTTCTTC. Full variable domain (missing parts from reference TRBV2 and TRBJ2-1): EPEVTQTPSHQVTQMGQEVILRCVPISNHLYFYWYRQILGQKVEFLVSFYNNEISEKSEIFDDQFSVERPDGSNFTLKIRSTKLEDSAMYFCASSAGPSLGVWFFGPGTRLTVL.

This chain uses TRBV3-1 (or the pseudogene TRBV3-2) with TRBJ1-2; 10 bases are a match to TRBD1. Germline V gene data show CDR1 as LGHDT and CDR2 as YNNKEL (reference sequence). Germline trimming cut 4 bases from V and 8 bases from J; bases unmatched to any gene: 16. CDR3 length: 17 amino acids. The CDR3 is CASSPYRLGQGMRGYTF. The CDR3 DNA reads TGTGCCAGCAGCCCTTACCGACTGGGACAGGGGATGAGAGGCTACACCTTC.